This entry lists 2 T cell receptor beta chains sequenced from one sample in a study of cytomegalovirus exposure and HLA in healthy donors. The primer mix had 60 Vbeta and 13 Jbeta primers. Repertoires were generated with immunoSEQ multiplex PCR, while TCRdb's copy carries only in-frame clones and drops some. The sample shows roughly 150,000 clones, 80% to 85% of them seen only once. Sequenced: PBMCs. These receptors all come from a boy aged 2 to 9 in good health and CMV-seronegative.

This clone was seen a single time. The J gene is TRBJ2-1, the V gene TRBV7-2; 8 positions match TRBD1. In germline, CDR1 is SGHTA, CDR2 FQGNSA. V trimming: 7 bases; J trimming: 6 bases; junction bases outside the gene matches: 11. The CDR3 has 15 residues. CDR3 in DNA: TGTGCCAGCAACCTAGGGAGACAGGGGATCAATGAGCAGTTCTTC. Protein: CASNLGRQGINEQFF.

CDR3 in DNA: TGCAGCGTTGAAGGAGACTATGGCTACACCTTC. Encoded protein: CSVEGDYGYTF. The chain joins TRBV29-1 to TRBJ1-2; no clear D gene. Germline assignment: CDR1 SQVTM and CDR2 ANQGSEA. V lost 1 base and J 3 bases, leaving 3 bases between the germline ends. CDR3 length equals 11 residues.